These 15 T cell receptor beta chains originate from one sample sequenced in a study of Graves' ophthalmopathy and Graves' hyperthyroidism. RNA transcripts served as template for amplifying TCR beta CDR3 sequences. A first-round RT-PCR used HTBI primers, followed by a second-round multiplex PCR. TCRdb used MiXCR to reprocess the multiplex PCR reads, holding one entry per CDR3 protein. The sample includes tens of thousands of distinct CDR3 sequences, more than 40% seen only once; the top ten take 4.7%. The sample taken for sequencing was peripheral blood. These receptors were collected from an adult woman with Graves' ophthalmopathy.

This clonotype was recorded at least ten times. The CDR3 DNA sequence: TGTGCAGGGGCCCCGGATCTTAACTATGGCTACACCTTC. Its translation is CAGAPDLNYGYTF. This rearrangement joins TRBV2 to TRBJ1-2, with a weak D call TRBD1 (5 bases). The CDR3 loop spans 13 amino acids. Germline CDR1 SNHLY, CDR2 FYNNEI.

This clonotype was counted many times. V and J are TRBV12-3 or TRBV12-4 and TRBJ2-5, with TRBD2 matching over 7 bases. The CDR3 loop spans 17 amino acids. V trimming: 5 bases; J trimming: 3 bases; junction bases outside the gene matches: 15. The CDR3 DNA reads as TGTGCCAGCAGTCCCGGAGCTCGGGGAGGGCCAAAAGAGACCCAGTACTTC. Protein: CASSPGARGGPKETQYF.

This chain joins TRBV19 and TRBJ2-1, with D possibly called TRBD1 or TRBD2 (5 bases each). The germline V gene encodes CDR1 LNHDA and CDR2 SQIVND (reference sequence). V gave up 2 bases and J gave up 6 bases, with 8 bases separating them. The CDR3 runs 13 residues. CDR3 in amino acids: CASSILGTNEQFF. The CDR3 DNA is TGTGCCAGTAGTATACTAGGGACCAATGAGCAGTTCTTC.

This chain links TRBV5-1 with TRBJ2-3; D is perhaps TRBD2 (6 bases). The CDR3 spans 15 residues. CDR1 is SGHRS, CDR2 YFSETQ, per germline. V was pared by 0 bases and J by 2 bases, with 10 bases between. CDR3 DNA: TGCGCCAGCAGCTTGGGGGGAGGTTACACAGATACGCAGTATTTT. Encoded protein: CASSLGGGYTDTQYF.

The chain uses TRBV20-1 and TRBJ2-3, with 8 bases fitting TRBD2. The junction had 17 bases not matched to a gene; V was cut back by 1 base and J by 11 bases. This CDR3 has 16 amino acids. Per the germline V gene, CDR1 is DFQATT and CDR2 is SNEGSKA (reference sequence). CDR3 DNA: TGCAGTGCTAGAGTCCAGGGGAGCGGGAGTAGGAATGAGCAGTATTTT. Translated, it gives CSARVQGSGSRNEQYF.

The rearrangement links TRBV29-1 to TRBJ2-1; 9 nucleotides align to TRBD2. The V gene end was trimmed by 5 bases and the J gene end by 2 bases; junction bases not matched to a gene: 7. Germline CDR1 SQVTM, CDR2 ANQGSEA. The CDR3 totals 15 residues. The DNA for the CDR3 is TGCAGCGTTAGGCCCCTAGCGGGAACCTACAATGAGCAGTTCTTC. It yields the protein CSVRPLAGTYNEQFF.

As to this clonotype: One end of the junction is discordant with germline, which a read error may explain. The chain carries TRBV5-1 and TRBJ2-1; unclear D gene. CDR3 length: 13 residues. In germline, CDR1 is SGHRS, CDR2 YFSETQ. The DNA for the CDR3 is TGTGCCAGCAGCTCGACTTGGCCCGATGAGCAGTCCTTC. Protein product: CASSSTWPDEQSF.

Points on this clonotype: It may be a read error: a sequence one base away is much more abundant. This sequence joins TRBV4-3 and TRBJ2-1; the D call may be TRBD1 or TRBD2 (5 bases each). The CDR3 runs to 18 residues. CDR1 is LGHNA and CDR2 is YSLEER in the germline V gene. CDR3 in amino acids: CARSQEGYRQSSYNEQFF. DNA for the CDR3: TGCGCCCGCAGCCAAGAGGGGTATCGGCAGAGCTCCTACAATGAGCAGTTCTTC.

This clonotype was seen many times. This sequence joins TRBV3-2 and TRBJ2-1; no check of the table's D call, TRBD2, against the DNA was made. TRBV3-2 is deemed a pseudogene. The CDR3 sequence is 16 residues long. CDR3 protein: CASSPPGLALYNEQFF. The CDR3 nucleotides are TGTGCCAGCAGCCCTCCGGGACTAGCGCTGTACAATGAGCAGTTCTTC.

This clonotype was picked up many times. CDR3 bases: TGTGCCAGCAGCACCAGGGTTGTCAACACTGAAGCTTTCTTT. It yields the protein CASSTRVVNTEAFF. This sequence joins TRBV7-2 and TRBJ1-1, with D possibly matching TRBD1 (5 bases). The CDR3 length is 14 residues. CDR1 and CDR2 from the germline V gene are SGHTA and FQGNSA. The V end was cut by 5 bases, the J end by 2 bases, with 12 bases between.

This CDR3 reads CSAVAGQGEQYF. The DNA of the CDR3 is TGCAGTGCCGTAGCGGGACAGGGCGAGCAGTACTTC. The V gene is TRBV20-1, the J gene TRBJ2-7; D may be TRBD1 (9 bases). This CDR3 is 12 amino acids long. The germline gives CDR1 DFQATT, CDR2 SNEGSKA (reference sequence). Trimming cost V 6 bases and J 6 bases, with 15 bases left between them.

This clonotype was recorded at least ten times. The chain links TRBV3-1 to TRBJ2-6; D gene ambiguous. V was pared by 5 bases and J by 9 bases, with 8 bases between. The CDR3 extends over 12 amino acids. Germline lookup yields CDR1 LGHDT and CDR2 YNNKEL (reference sequence). The CDR3 DNA reads TGTGCCAGCAGCTATGACTTCAACGTCCTGACTTTC. Translation: CASSYDFNVLTF.

This clonotype is medium-sized within its sample. J is TRBJ1-3 and V is TRBV15; D is possibly TRBD1 (5 bases). The CDR3 extends over 16 amino acids. Trimming removed 0 bases from V and 4 bases from J, with 13 bases in between. Germline V lookup: CDR1 LNHNV, CDR2 YYDKDF (reference sequence). The CDR3 DNA follows: TGTGCCACCAGCAGAGATGCCGGGGCTGCGGGAAACACCATATATTTT. It translates to CATSRDAGAAGNTIYF.

About this clonotype: Mismatch with germline at one junction end may stem from a read error. This chain connects TRBV5-1 to TRBJ1-4, with 8 positions matching TRBD1. Germline V gives CDR1 SGHRS, CDR2 YFSETQ. This CDR3 spans 15 amino acids. The chain's CDR3 is CASSRGQGREEKPFF. The CDR3 DNA is TGCGCCAGCAGCCGCGGACAGGGTCGGGAAGAAAAACCGTTCTTT.

The CDR3 DNA reads TGCAGCGTTGAGCCCACCGGATCCTACGAGCAGTACTTC. Protein sequence: CSVEPTGSYEQYF. J is TRBJ2-7 and V is TRBV29-1; no reliable D call. The CDR3 runs 13 residues. Germline V gene lookup returns CDR1 SQVTM and CDR2 ANQGSEA. V was trimmed by 3 bases and J by 1 base, leaving 10 bases between them.